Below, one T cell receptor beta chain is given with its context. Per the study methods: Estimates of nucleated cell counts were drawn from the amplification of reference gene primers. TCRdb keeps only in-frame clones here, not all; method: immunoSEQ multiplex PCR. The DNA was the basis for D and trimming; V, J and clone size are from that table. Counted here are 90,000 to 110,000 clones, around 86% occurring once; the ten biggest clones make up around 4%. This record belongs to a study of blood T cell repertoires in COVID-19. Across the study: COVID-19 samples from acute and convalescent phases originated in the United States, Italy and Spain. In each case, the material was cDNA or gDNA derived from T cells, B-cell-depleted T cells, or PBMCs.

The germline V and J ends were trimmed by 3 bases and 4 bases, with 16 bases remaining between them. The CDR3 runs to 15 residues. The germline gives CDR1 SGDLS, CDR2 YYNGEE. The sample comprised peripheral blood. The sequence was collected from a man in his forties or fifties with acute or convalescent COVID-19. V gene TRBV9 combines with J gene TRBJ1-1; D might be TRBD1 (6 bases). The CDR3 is CASSADGGPGTEAFF. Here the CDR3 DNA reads TGTGCCAGCAGCGCGGACGGGGGGCCGGGCACTGAAGCTTTCTTT.